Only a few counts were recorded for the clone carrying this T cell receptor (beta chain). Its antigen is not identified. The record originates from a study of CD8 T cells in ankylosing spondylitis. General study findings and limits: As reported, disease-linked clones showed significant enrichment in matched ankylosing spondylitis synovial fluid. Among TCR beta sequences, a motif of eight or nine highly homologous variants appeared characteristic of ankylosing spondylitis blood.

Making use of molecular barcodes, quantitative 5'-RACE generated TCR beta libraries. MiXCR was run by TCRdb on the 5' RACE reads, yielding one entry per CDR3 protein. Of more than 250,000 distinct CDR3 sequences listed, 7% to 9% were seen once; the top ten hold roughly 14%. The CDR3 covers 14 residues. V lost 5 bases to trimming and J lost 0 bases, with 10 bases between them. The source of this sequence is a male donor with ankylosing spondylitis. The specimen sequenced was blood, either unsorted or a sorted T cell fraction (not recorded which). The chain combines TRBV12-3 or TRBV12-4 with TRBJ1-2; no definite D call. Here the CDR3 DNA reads TGTGCCAGCAGTCTCCAGCGCGCTAACTATGGCTACACCTTC. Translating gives CASSLQRANYGYTF.